The 2 T cell receptor beta chains listed next were all sequenced from one sample in a study of shared clonotypes between healthy human individuals. TCRdb keeps only in-frame clones here, not all; method: immunoSEQ multiplex PCR. This sample has some 480,000 clones, with 79% found just once. The sequencing input was PBMCs. Every receptor here comes from a woman aged 40 to 49 in good health. Some clones in this sample may be carry-over from other donors' samples.

J is TRBJ1-2 and V is TRBV15, with D perhaps matching TRBD1 (5 bases). CDR1 and CDR2 from the germline V gene are LNHNV and YYDKDF (reference sequence). The CDR3 consists of 19 residues. V lost 5 bases and J 8 bases, leaving 33 bases between the germline ends. CDR3 sequence (DNA): TGTGCCACCAGCGTTCTGCCCACGGGGGGACGGCTCTTCTCGAAGGGCTACACCTTC. Its translation is CATSVLPTGGRLFSKGYTF.

This chain uses TRBV2 with TRBJ2-7; 7 nucleotides agree with TRBD1. The ends lost 6 bases at V and 0 bases at J; junction bases unmatched: 8. This CDR3 is 15 amino acids long. Germline V lookup: CDR1 SNHLY, CDR2 FYNNEI. CDR3 DNA: TGTGCCAGCAGCACCGGGACAGAGAGCTCCTACGAGCAGTACTTC. Translation gives CASSTGTESSYEQYF.